This T cell receptor beta chain was obtained from a study of cytomegalovirus exposure and HLA in healthy donors. Study-level background: The 130 or so validation repertoires used the same platform as the roughly 700 first-cohort repertoires (as reported by a later analysis). Study conclusions and caveats: Through in vitro validation, three CMV-associated chains were shown to be specific for CMV antigens. Cytomegalovirus association was listed for 164 TCR beta chains. Most TCRs appeared rarely, but some public TCRs recurred in many donors.

Assay: immunoSEQ multiplex PCR; the TCRdb copy retains only in-frame clones and omits some. This table holds some 140,000 clones, 84% found once. A word on this clone: Its antigen is not known.

CDR1 is SNHLY and CDR2 is FYNNEI in the germline V gene. V lost 0 bases, J lost 13 bases, and 13 bases lay in between. The CDR3 has 14 amino acids. The receptor comes from a woman between 25 and 40 years old in good health and CMV-seronegative. Sequenced: PBMCs. The rearrangement joins TRBV2 to TRBJ1-6, with D unclear. In DNA form, the CDR3 reads TGTGCCAGCAGTGAAGCGCTTCTTAGTTTGCCCCTCCACTTT. Translation: CASSEALLSLPLHF.